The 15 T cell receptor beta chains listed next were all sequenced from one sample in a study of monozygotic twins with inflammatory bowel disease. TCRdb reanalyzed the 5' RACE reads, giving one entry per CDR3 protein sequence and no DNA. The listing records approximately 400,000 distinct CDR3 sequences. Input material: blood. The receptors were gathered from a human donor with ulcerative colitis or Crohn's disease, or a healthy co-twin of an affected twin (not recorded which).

The CDR3 here is CASSQMGRAHLEAFF. The J gene is TRBJ1-1, the V gene TRBV14; there is no DNA to check the TCRdb D call of TRBD1. The CDR3 loop spans 15 amino acids. Per germline, CDR1 SGHDN and CDR2 FVKESK.

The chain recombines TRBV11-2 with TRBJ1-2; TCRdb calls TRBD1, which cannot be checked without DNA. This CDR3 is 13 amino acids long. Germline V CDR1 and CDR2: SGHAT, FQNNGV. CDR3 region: CASSSRTSYGYTF.

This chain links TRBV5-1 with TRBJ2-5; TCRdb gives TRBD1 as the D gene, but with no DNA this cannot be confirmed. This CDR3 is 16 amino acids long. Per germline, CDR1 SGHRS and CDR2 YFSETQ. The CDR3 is CASSSQAHTSQETQYF.

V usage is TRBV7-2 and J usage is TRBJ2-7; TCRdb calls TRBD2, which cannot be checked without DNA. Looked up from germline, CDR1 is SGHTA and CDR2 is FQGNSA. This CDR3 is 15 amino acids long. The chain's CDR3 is CASSSREAGLREQYF.

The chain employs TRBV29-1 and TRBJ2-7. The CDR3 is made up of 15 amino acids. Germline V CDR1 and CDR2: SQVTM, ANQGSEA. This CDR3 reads CSVEEQSGGSYEQYF.

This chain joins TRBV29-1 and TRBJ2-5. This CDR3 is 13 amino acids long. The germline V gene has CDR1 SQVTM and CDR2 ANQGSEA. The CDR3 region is CSAKQYFQETQYF.

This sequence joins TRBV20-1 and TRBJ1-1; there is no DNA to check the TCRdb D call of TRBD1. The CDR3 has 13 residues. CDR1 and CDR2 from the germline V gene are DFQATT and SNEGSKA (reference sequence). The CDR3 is CSVPTGVNTEAFF.

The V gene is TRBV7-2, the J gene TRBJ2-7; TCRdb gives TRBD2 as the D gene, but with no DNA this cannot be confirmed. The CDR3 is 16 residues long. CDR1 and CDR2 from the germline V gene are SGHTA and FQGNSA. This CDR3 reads CASSLNLQREDYEQYF.

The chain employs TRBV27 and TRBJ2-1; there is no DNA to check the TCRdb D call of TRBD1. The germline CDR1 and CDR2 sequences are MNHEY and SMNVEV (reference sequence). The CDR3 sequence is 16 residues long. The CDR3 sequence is CASSWAQGRPNNEQFF.

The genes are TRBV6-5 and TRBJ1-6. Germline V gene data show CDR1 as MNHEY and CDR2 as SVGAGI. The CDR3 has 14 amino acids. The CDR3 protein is CASRLGGGNSPLHF.

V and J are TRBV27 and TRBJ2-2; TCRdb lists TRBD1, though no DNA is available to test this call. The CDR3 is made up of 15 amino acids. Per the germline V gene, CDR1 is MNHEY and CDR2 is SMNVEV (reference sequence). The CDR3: CASSLCRGPTGELFF.

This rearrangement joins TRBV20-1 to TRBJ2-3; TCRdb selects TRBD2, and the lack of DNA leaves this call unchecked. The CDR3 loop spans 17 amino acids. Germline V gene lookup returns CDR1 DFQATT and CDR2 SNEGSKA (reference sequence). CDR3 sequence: CSASSGAGAPRGNTQYF.

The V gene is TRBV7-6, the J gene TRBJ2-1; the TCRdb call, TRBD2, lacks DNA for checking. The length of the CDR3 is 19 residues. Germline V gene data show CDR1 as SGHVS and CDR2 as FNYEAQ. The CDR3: CASSPPSVAGGVGYNEQFF.

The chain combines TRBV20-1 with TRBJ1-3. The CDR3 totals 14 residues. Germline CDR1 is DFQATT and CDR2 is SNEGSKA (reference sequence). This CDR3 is CSARIRGLGNTIYF.

CDR3 amino acids: CASSNPGRGEQYF. The genes are TRBV7-9 and TRBJ2-7; TCRdb picks TRBD1, but there is no DNA to check that call. The germline gives CDR1 SEHNR, CDR2 FQNEAQ (reference sequence). The CDR3 consists of 13 residues.